What follows are 10 T cell receptor beta chains derived from one specimen sequenced in a study of immune heterogeneity within non-small cell lung tumors. Bulk tumor genomic DNA, 550 to 650 ng per sample, was the template. Far-apart biopsies, several per primary tumor, were taken during surgery. Patients underwent curative surgery for non-small cell lung cancer (untreated and newly diagnosed). TCR beta CDR3 amplification used multiplex PCR with 32 V and 13 J primers. Each CDR3 protein is one row after TCRdb ran MiXCR on the multiplex PCR reads. The sample has fewer than 10,000 distinct CDR3 sequences; 30% to 35% are singletons. Sample: lung tumor tissue. The source of these receptors is a man aged 55 to 69 with non-small cell lung cancer.

This clonotype came up many times. This chain links TRBV4-1 with TRBJ2-1; TRBD2 agrees at 11 bases. There are 17 residues in the CDR3. V lost 3 bases to trimming and J lost 1 base; unmatched junction nucleotides: 5. From germline, CDR1 is MGHRA and CDR2 YSYEKL. The CDR3 region is CASSQTRTSGSYNEQFF. The CDR3 coding sequence is TGCGCCAGCAGCCAGACCCGGACTAGCGGGTCCTACAATGAGCAGTTCTTC.

This clonotype is medium-sized by share. The J gene is TRBJ2-7, the V gene TRBV6-1; TRBD2 might be the D (6 bases). Trimming pared 0 bases from V and 7 bases from J, leaving 7 bases between. The CDR3 spans 12 residues. Germline V gene data show CDR1 as MNHNS and CDR2 as SASEGT. CDR3 DNA: TGTGCCAGCAGTGAAGCGGCGGGAGAGCAGTACTTC. This encodes CASSEAAGEQYF.

Ten or more counts support this clonotype. This chain's CDR3 is CASSYDRASTDTQYF. The CDR3 DNA follows: TGTGCCAGCAGTTACGACAGAGCTAGCACAGATACGCAGTATTTT. The rearrangement joins TRBV6-5 to TRBJ2-3, with D perhaps matching TRBD1 (5 bases). V was clipped by 2 bases and J by 0 bases, with 9 bases between them. CDR1 is MNHEY and CDR2 is SVGAGI in the germline V gene. The CDR3 sequence is 15 residues long.

A single count supports this clonotype. A clone one base away is much larger, so this may be a read error. V gene TRBV20-1 combines with J gene TRBJ1-2; 7 nucleotides agree with TRBD1. This CDR3 has 12 amino acids. J gave up 2 bases and V 8 bases, and 5 bases lay outside the gene matches. The germline V gene has CDR1 DFQATT and CDR2 SNEGSKA (reference sequence). Here the CDR3 DNA reads TGCAGTTCGTTGACAGGGAACTATGGCTACACCTTC. This gives the protein CSSLTGNYGYTF.

This clonotype was seen once. The chain carries TRBV7-2 and TRBJ2-3; D is possibly TRBD2 (6 bases). Per germline, CDR1 SGHTA and CDR2 FQGNSA. The germline V and J ends were trimmed by 1 base and 8 bases, with 16 bases remaining between them. This CDR3 has 15 amino acids. Written as DNA, the CDR3 is TGTGCCAGCAGCTTAGAGCGACTAGGGCCGGGTACGCAGTATTTT. It yields the protein CASSLERLGPGTQYF.

This clonotype has at least ten counts. The chain employs TRBV6-2 or TRBV6-3 and TRBJ2-5; D is unresolved. Looked up from germline, CDR1 is MNHEY and CDR2 is SVGEGT. V was trimmed by 6 bases and J by 4 bases, leaving 9 bases between them. CDR3 length: 12 residues. This chain's CDR3 is CASSMTIETQYF. The CDR3 DNA reads TGTGCCAGCAGCATGACGATAGAGACCCAGTACTTC.

With regard to this clonotype: A single base separates this from a much larger clone, so it may be a read error. V gene TRBV4-2 combines with J gene TRBJ2-2; tentative D call: TRBD2 (6 bases). This CDR3 region has 14 residues. CDR1 and CDR2 from the germline V gene are LGHNA and YNFKEQ. The CDR3 coding sequence is TGTGTCAGCAGCCAAGACCGGGAGCTCGGGGAGCTGTTTTTT. Translation gives CVSSQDRELGELFF.

In regard to this clonotype: The junction does not match germline at one end; this may be a read error. This chain joins TRBV9 and TRBJ2-1; perhaps TRBD2 as D (6 bases). The CDR3 runs to 15 residues. The germline V gene encodes CDR1 SGDLS and CDR2 YYNGEE. For the CDR3, the DNA is TGTGCCAGCAGCCCGGGACTGAGCTCCTACAATGGGCAGTTCTTC. Translating it yields CASSPGLSSYNGQFF. The entire variable domain, with the rest obtained from reference TRBV9 and TRBJ2-1, is as follows: DSGVTQTPKHLITATGQRVTLRCSPRSGDLSVYWYQQSLDQGLQFLIQYYNGEERAKGNILERFSAQQFPDLHSELNLSSLELGDSALYFCASSPGLSSYNGQFFGPGTRLTVL.

This clonotype was observed at least ten times. A junction boundary mismatches the germline segment, possibly from a read error. CDR3 in DNA: TGCGCCAACAGCCACCTTCCGGGACAGGGGGTTGTCGGGGAGCTGTTTTTT. This sequence encodes CANSHLPGQGVVGELFF. V is TRBV4-1 and J is TRBJ2-2; 11 bases are a match to TRBD1. The CDR3 covers 17 residues. Germline lookup yields CDR1 MGHRA and CDR2 YSYEKL.

This clonotype was seen many times. The J gene is TRBJ2-7, the V gene TRBV4-3, with 8 bases identical to TRBD1. This CDR3 spans 17 amino acids. Trimming cost V 0 bases and J 3 bases; bases outside gene matches: 10. Germline assignment: CDR1 LGHNA and CDR2 YSLEER. The CDR3 region has the DNA TGCGCCAGCAGCCAAGATCACGGCAGGGGGCCTTTCTACGAGCAGTACTTC. It encodes CASSQDHGRGPFYEQYF.